The rows below give T cell receptor beta chains drawn from one sample of a study of shared clonotypes between healthy human individuals. Using immunoSEQ multiplex PCR, the repertoire was profiled, and TCRdb retains in-frame clones only, with some absent. The top ten clones hold less than 0.3% of a sample with 800,000 or so clones, just over 95% of them seen once. Input material: naive CD8+ T cells sorted from blood. The receptors here all came from a man younger than 40 in good health. Both conserved end residues are part of each CDR3. A D gene is named only where the DNA matches it firmly. Expanded clones get a size class; other rows say once, few or many, or leave the size out.

>TRBV27|TRBJ2-7|.|.
TGTGCCAGCGGGACGGGGGCCTACGAGCAGTACTTC
CASGTGAYEQYF
>TRBV10-3|TRBJ2-2|once|.
TGTGCCATCAGAGGAGACACCGGGGAGCTGTTTTTT
CAIRGDTGELFF
>TRBV7-9|TRBJ2-7|once|.
TGTGCCAGCAGCTCCCGGGACTCGTCCTACGAGCAGTACTTC
CASSSRDSSYEQYF
>TRBV7-8|TRBJ2-7|.|.
TGTGCCAGCAGCCCCTCCCGACTACCTGCAAGCTCCTACGAGCAGTACTTC
CASSPSRLPASSYEQYF
>TRBV29-1|TRBJ2-7|.|.
TGCAGCGTTGCAGGCAGCGAGAGCTCCTACGAGCAGTACTTC
CSVAGSESSYEQYF
>TRBV27|TRBJ2-7|.|.
TGTGCCAGCAGTTCAAACCAGGGTATTATCCAGTACGAGCAGTACTTC
CASSSNQGIIQYEQYF
>TRBV4-1|TRBJ2-7|.|TRBD2
TGCGCCAGCAGCCAGACTAGCGGGGCCTCCTACGAGCAGTACTTC
CASSQTSGASYEQYF
>TRBV27|TRBJ1-1|once|.
TGTGCCAGCAGAGGGACTGACAACACTGAAGCTTTCTTT
CASRGTDNTEAFF
>TRBV6-5|TRBJ2-2|.|.
TGTGCCAGCAGAGGGGGTTCCGGGGAGCTGTTTTTT
CASRGGSGELFF
>TRBV7-8|TRBJ2-1|once|TRBD2
TGTGCCAGCAGCCTTTGGACTAGCGGGAGATACAATGAGCAGTTCTTC
CASSLWTSGRYNEQFF
>TRBV19|TRBJ2-5|.|TRBD2
TGTGCCAGTAGTGTCGGGACTAGCGGAGGGGAGACCCAGTACTTC
CASSVGTSGGETQYF
>TRBV5-4|TRBJ2-5|once|.
TGTGCCAGCAGCTCGGAGTCGTACCAAGAGACCCAGTACTTC
CASSSESYQETQYF
>TRBV28|TRBJ2-1|.|.
TGTGCCAGCAGAGACCGGGACATGAGTTACAATGAGCAGTTCTTC
CASRDRDMSYNEQFF
>TRBV18|TRBJ2-4|.|TRBD1
TGTGCCAGCTCACCCGACAGGGTGGCCAAAAACATTCAGTACTTC
CASSPDRVAKNIQYF
>TRBV5-5|TRBJ1-1|.|TRBD1
TGTGCCAGCAGCTCCGCCGGGACAGGGATGAACACTGAAGCTTTCTTT
CASSSAGTGMNTEAFF
>TRBV29-1|TRBJ2-7|.|.
TGCAGCACTAGGGTGGGGGGCTACGAGCAGTACTTC
CSTRVGGYEQYF
>TRBV7-9|TRBJ1-1|.|TRBD1
TGTGCCAGCAGCTTACGGGACAGGGGGCCGAGTACTGAAGCTTTCTTT
CASSLRDRGPSTEAFF
>TRBV4-1|TRBJ1-1|.|.
TGCGCCAGCAGCCAAGAGGCTGGACAGCTGAACACTGAAGCTTTCTTT
CASSQEAGQLNTEAFF
>TRBV27|TRBJ2-3|.|.
TGTGCCAGCAGTTTATATGGGGAAGGGGATACGCAGTATTTT
CASSLYGEGDTQYF
>TRBV27|TRBJ2-1|.|TRBD2
TGTGCCAGCAGTGGTGGTAGCGGGAGCAATGAGCAGTTCTTC
CASSGGSGSNEQFF
>TRBV9|TRBJ1-3|.|.
TGTGCCAGCAGCGGGAGGGCCCTGGGGTTAAACACCATATATTTT
CASSGRALGLNTIYF
>TRBV2|TRBJ2-7|.|.
TGTGCCAGCAGTACAGGGAACTCCTACGAGCAGTACTTC
CASSTGNSYEQYF
>TRBV5-4|TRBJ1-1|.|TRBD1
TGTGCCAGCAGCTTGAAGCTCGGGACAGGGGACCTAGAAGCTGAAGCTTTCTTT
CASSLKLGTGDLEAEAFF
>TRBV6-5|TRBJ1-1|.|.
TGTGCCAGCAGTTACTCGGGAGAGGTGAACACTGAAGCTTTCTTT
CASSYSGEVNTEAFF
>TRBV5-5|TRBJ2-3|.|.
TGTGCCAGCAGCTTGGACCAGGGCACAGATACGCAGTATTTT
CASSLDQGTDTQYF
>TRBV19|TRBJ1-5|.|.
TGTGCCAGTAGTGCGGGGGCCGTATTGCATCAGCCCCAGCATTTT
CASSAGAVLHQPQHF
>TRBV4-1|TRBJ2-1|once|.
TGCGCCAGCAGCCAAGTCGGCCCCTGGGATGAGCAGTTCTTC
CASSQVGPWDEQFF
>TRBV6-1|TRBJ2-7|.|TRBD1
TGTGCCACCCAGGGGGCAACCCTCTCCTACGAGCAGTACTTC
CATQGATLSYEQYF
>TRBV27|TRBJ2-2|.|TRBD2
TGTGCCAGCAGATGGGCGGGAGACGGGGAGCTGTTTTTT
CASRWAGDGELFF
>TRBV28|TRBJ2-7|.|.
TGTGCCAGCAGTTCGGACTCATCCTACGAGCAGTACTTC
CASSSDSSYEQYF
>TRBV9|TRBJ1-1|.|TRBD1
TGTGCCAGCAGCGTAGGACAGGGCATGAACACTGAAGCTTTCTTT
CASSVGQGMNTEAFF
>TRBV27|TRBJ2-1|.|TRBD2
TGTGCCAGCAGTTCCACGGGACTATACAATGAGCAGTTCTTC
CASSSTGLYNEQFF
>TRBV2|TRBJ2-4|.|TRBD1
TGTGCCAGCAGACAACAGGGGGCCAAAAACATTCAGTACTTC
CASRQQGAKNIQYF
>TRBV30|TRBJ1-5|.|.
TGTGCCTGGGGGGTTGGAATAGACAGCCTAAATCAGCCCCAGCATTTT
CAWGVGIDSLNQPQHF
>TRBV30|TRBJ2-7|few|.
TGTGCCTGGAGTTATAAGGAGCAGTACTTC
CAWSYKEQYF
>TRBV5-1|TRBJ2-3|once|TRBD2
TGCGCCAGCTCGTCCCCCCGAGTGGGAGGGCCGCAAGATACGCAGTATTTT
CASSSPRVGGPQDTQYF
>TRBV6-6|TRBJ2-7|.|.
TGTGCCAGCAGTACCCCAAAGGAGGGAGAGGGGTTTGAGCAGTACTTC
CASSTPKEGEGFEQYF
>TRBV27|TRBJ2-7|once|TRBD1
TGTGCCAGCAGGGCAGGGGGCCCATACGAGCAGTACTTC
CASRAGGPYEQYF
>TRBV27|TRBJ2-1|.|TRBD2
TGTGCCAGCAGTTTTGGACTAGGTTACAATGAGCAGTTCTTC
CASSFGLGYNEQFF
>TRBV5-1|TRBJ2-2|.|TRBD1
TGCGCCAGCAGCTCTGAGACAGGGGTCGGCACCGGGGAGCTGTTTTTT
CASSSETGVGTGELFF
>TRBV7-8|TRBJ2-1|.|.
TGTGCCAGCAGCCAGGACCACAATGAGCAGTTCTTC
CASSQDHNEQFF